This T cell receptor beta chain was recorded in a study of CD8+CD57+ T cells in acquired aplastic anemia (dated by TCRdb to 2016 to 2019). A note on the overall study: A mean of about 3.2 ug of DNA, ranging from about 0.17 to 30 ug, was extracted from sorted CD4+ and CD8+ cells. Mean read counts for healthy donor samples were about 10 million for CD4+ cells and 11.0 million for CD8+ cells.

As to this clonotype: It has no known antigen specificity. No base-level quality is on record; no much larger clone is a single base apart.

TCR repertoires of sorted CD4+ and CD8+ blood T cells from severe aplastic anemia patients and healthy subjects were deep-sequenced in the study. Ficoll-Paque density gradient centrifugation was used to isolate peripheral blood mononuclear cells. Before DNA was extracted, CD4+ and CD8+ T cells were sorted using either FACS or magnetic beads. Genomic DNA was used as template for profiling of TCR beta VDJ combinations and CDR3 sequences. An Illumina HiSeq 2000 was used for TCR repertoire sequencing. The original pipeline was this. TRBV/TRBJ rearrangement plots, CDR3 size and DJ length profiles, and Simpson's diversity index were used to assess repertoires. The most abundant DNA sequence in the deep sequencing data was taken as the immunodominant clone. CDR3 amino acid sequences were screened for sharing across subjects and were compared with published repertoires and the VDJdb database. TCRdb cleaned the public reads at Q25 with fastp, built clones with MiXCR and kept in-frame beta chains. Under each unique CDR3 protein, matching rows form one entry showing the most common genes and DNA. The V and J calls were not made by the authors but by TCRdb's processing. A total of 80,000 or so distinct CDR3 sequences appear in this sample, under 50% of them only once. The biggest ten clones account for 60% to 75% of the sample.

Beyond this particular receptor, the publication reports: No significant difference in CD8+ Simpson's diversity was found between patients and healthy controls (P=0.060). Although 25 to 30 CD8+ CDR3 sequences were shared by patients and controls, these sequences appeared highly expressed in patients and within the immunodominant clones of patients.

The sequence was collected from a human donor in good health, serving as a control. The source material was sorted CD4+, CD8+, or CD8+CD57+ T cells (not recorded which) from PBMCs.

The sequenced DNA is TGTGCCAGCAGCGTTAGCGGGTCCACAGATACGCAGTATTTT. It translates as CASSVSGSTDTQYF. This sequence uses TRBV9 and TRBJ2-3; TRBD2 fits 7 bases in the junction. As encoded in the germline V gene, CDR1 is SGDLS while CDR2 is YYNGEE. Trimming removed 2 bases from V and 2 bases from J; the gene matches leave 2 bases unexplained. The CDR3 holds 14 amino acids from the cysteine to the phenylalanine. Here the CDR3 DNA is all that survives: 42 bases in frame from base 1. Where the CDR3 stops, the reference TRBV9 and TRBJ2-3 genes take over; the full variable domain is DSGVTQTPKHLITATGQRVTLRCSPRSGDLSVYWYQQSLDQGLQFLIQYYNGEERAKGNILERFSAQQFPDLHSELNLSSLELGDSALYFCASSVSGSTDTQYFGPGTRLTVL.